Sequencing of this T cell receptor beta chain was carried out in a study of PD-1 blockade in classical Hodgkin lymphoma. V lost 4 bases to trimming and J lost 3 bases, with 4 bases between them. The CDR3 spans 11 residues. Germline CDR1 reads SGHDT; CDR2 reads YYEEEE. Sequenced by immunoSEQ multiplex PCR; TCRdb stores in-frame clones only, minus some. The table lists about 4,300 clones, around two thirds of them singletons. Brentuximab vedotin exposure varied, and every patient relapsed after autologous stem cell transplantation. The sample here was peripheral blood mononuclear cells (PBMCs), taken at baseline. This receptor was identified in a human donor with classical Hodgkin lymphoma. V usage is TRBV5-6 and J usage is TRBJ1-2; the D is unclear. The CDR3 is CASSRDYGYTF. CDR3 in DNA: TGTGCCAGCAGCCGGGACTATGGCTACACCTTC.